This T cell receptor beta chain was recovered during a study of cytomegalovirus exposure and HLA in healthy donors. Overall study: Earlier sequencing of about 179 million T cells yielded roughly 100 million unique TCR beta sequences.

To note about this clone: Its antigen is not identified.

Study findings and constraints: A later analysis reportedly identified an Asian-associated ancestry cluster as carrying fewer N-insertions than the approximately 670-donor mean.

This PCR relied on a set of 60 Vbeta primers and 13 Jbeta primers. Using immunoSEQ multiplex PCR, the repertoire was profiled, and TCRdb retains in-frame clones only, with some absent. Of more than 140,000 clones in the sample, approximately 79% were seen once. Trimming left V 5 bases short and J 4 bases short, with 13 bases between. Germline values: CDR1 SGDLS, CDR2 YYNGEE. The CDR3 spans 15 residues. The chain carries TRBV9 and TRBJ1-6, with D maybe TRBD1 (6 bases). The sample taken for sequencing was PBMCs. The origin of this receptor is a male donor in good health and CMV-seronegative. The CDR3 nucleotides read TGTGCCAGCAGTCCAGGGGCGATATATAATTCACCCCTCCACTTT. It codes for CASSPGAIYNSPLHF.